Following are 11 T cell receptor beta chains from one sample sequenced in a study of T-cell memory formation after mild COVID-19. A single record per CDR3 protein comes from TCRdb applying MiXCR to the 5' RACE reads. The table records a few hundred thousand distinct CDR3 sequences, less than 20% of them present only once. Sequencing was done on a sample of PBMCs or a T cell subset sorted from them (not recorded which). The receptors were gathered from a man between 18 and 29 years old who had mild COVID-19 (a few samples of this study predate the infection). Cell type and time point are not known.

The J gene is TRBJ2-2, the V gene TRBV9; D remains ambiguous. This CDR3 has 13 amino acids. The germline gives CDR1 SGDLS, CDR2 YYNGEE. Trimming pared 5 bases from V and 6 bases from J, leaving 11 bases between. As DNA, the CDR3 is TGTGCCAGCAGTCCGTACTATCCCGGGGAGCTGTTTTTT. Encoded protein: CASSPYYPGELFF. The full variable domain, with the rest looked up from reference TRBV9 and TRBJ2-2, is DSGVTQTPKHLITATGQRVTLRCSPRSGDLSVYWYQQSLDQGLQFLIQYYNGEERAKGNILERFSAQQFPDLHSELNLSSLELGDSALYFCASSPYYPGELFFGEGSRLTVL.

Of note for this clonotype: Compared with germline, one end of the junction differs, possibly owing to a read error. This sequence joins TRBV7-2 and TRBJ2-5; D may be TRBD1 or TRBD2 (9 bases each). The CDR3 loop spans 13 amino acids. Germline V lookup: CDR1 SGHTA, CDR2 FQGNSA. In DNA form, the CDR3 reads TGTGCCAGCAGCCCGGGGACAGGGCGGGAGGGGATATTC. Its protein is CASSPGTGREGIF.

The chain uses TRBV12-3 or TRBV12-4 and TRBJ2-3; TRBD1 matches at 8 bases. After removal of 7 bases from V and 1 base from J, the junction contained 10 bases not matched to a gene. The CDR3 runs 16 residues. The CDR3 loop reads CASIKQGDKRTDTQYF. The CDR3 DNA sequence: TGTGCCAGCATCAAACAGGGGGACAAACGCACAGATACGCAGTATTTT.

In its sample, this clonotype was seen a few times. The chain employs TRBV30 and TRBJ2-1; D possibly matches TRBD1 or TRBD2 (5 bases each). Trimming stripped 5 bases from V and 5 bases from J, with 10 bases between. The V gene's germline CDR1 is GTSNPN and CDR2 SVGIG (reference sequence). The CDR3 runs to 12 residues. The CDR3 region is CAWQGTHNEQFF. As DNA, the CDR3 is TGTGCCTGGCAAGGGACCCACAATGAGCAGTTCTTC.

J is TRBJ1-5 and V is TRBV6-1; D gene uncertain. Germline V gene lookup returns CDR1 MNHNS and CDR2 SASEGT. The CDR3 runs 13 residues. Trimming removed 5 bases at V and 5 bases at J, with 10 bases between. Here the CDR3 DNA reads TGTGCCAGCAGTATCTCTCGGGATCAGCCCCAGCATTTT. Amino acid sequence: CASSISRDQPQHF.

This clonotype was observed a few times. The chain is built from TRBV20-1 and TRBJ1-2; 9 nucleotides agree with TRBD1. The length of the CDR3 is 15 residues. From germline, CDR1 is DFQATT and CDR2 SNEGSKA (reference sequence). V dropped 2 bases and J dropped 8; count of bases not matched to a gene: 12. CDR3 DNA: TGCAGTGCTAGACGGGACAGGGCGGAGTTTTACGGCTACACCTTC. Encoded protein: CSARRDRAEFYGYTF.

The chain has TRBV7-2 and TRBJ2-3; D is unresolved. The CDR3 is 15 amino acids. CDR1 is SGHTA and CDR2 is FQGNSA in the germline V gene. V lost 4 bases to trimming and J lost 0 bases, with 11 bases between them. This CDR3 is CASSSGPTSTDTQYF. The CDR3 nucleotides read TGTGCCAGCAGCTCCGGGCCTACTAGCACAGATACGCAGTATTTT. Full variable domain (outside the CDR3, taken from reference TRBV7-2 and TRBJ2-3): GAGVSQSPSNKVTEKGKDVELRCDPISGHTALYWYRQSLGQGLEFLIYFQGNSAPDKSGLPSDRFSAERTGGSVSTLTIQRTQQEDSAVYLCASSSGPTSTDTQYFGPGTRLTVL.

This clonotype was detected only a few times. The chain has TRBV6-5 and TRBJ2-1, with TRBD2 matching 10 bases. Germline CDR1 reads MNHEY; CDR2 reads SVGAGI. The CDR3 is 20 amino acids. With V trimmed by 0 bases and J by 2 bases, 13 bases remained unmatched. CDR3 sequence: CASSYSGQGVLAGPYNEQFF. CDR3 nucleotide sequence: TGTGCCAGCAGTTACTCCGGGCAGGGAGTACTAGCGGGGCCCTACAATGAGCAGTTCTTC.

There are a few counts of this clonotype. V and J are TRBV18 and TRBJ1-1; D ambiguous. Trimming took off 1 base at V and 1 base at J, with 10 bases between the two ends. The CDR3 has 15 residues. Germline-derived CDR1 and CDR2 are KGHSH and LQKENI. The CDR3 DNA is TGTGCCAGCTCACCACAAGGAGCTGGGAACACTGAAGCTTTCTTT. Its translation: CASSPQGAGNTEAFF.

The chain couples TRBV3-1 to TRBJ2-3; 9 positions match TRBD1. With 4 bases clipped from V and 4 bases from J, the junction kept 9 bases outside the gene matches. This CDR3 has 16 residues. Germline CDR1 and CDR2: LGHDT and YNNKEL (reference sequence). CDR3 loop: CASSPPGQGGSDTQYF. The CDR3 DNA reads as TGTGCCAGCAGCCCTCCGGGACAGGGAGGCTCAGATACGCAGTATTTT.

The CDR3 region has the DNA TGTGCCAGCAGCCAGCCAGTTACTGGGACAGAAAATGAAAAACTGTTTTTT. This gives the protein CASSQPVTGTENEKLFF. The rearrangement joins TRBV3-1 to TRBJ1-4, with 7 bases fitting TRBD1. The germline V gene has CDR1 LGHDT and CDR2 YNNKEL (reference sequence). The J segment lost 5 bases and the V segment lost 3 bases, leaving 12 bases of the junction unmatched. The CDR3 sequence is 17 residues long.